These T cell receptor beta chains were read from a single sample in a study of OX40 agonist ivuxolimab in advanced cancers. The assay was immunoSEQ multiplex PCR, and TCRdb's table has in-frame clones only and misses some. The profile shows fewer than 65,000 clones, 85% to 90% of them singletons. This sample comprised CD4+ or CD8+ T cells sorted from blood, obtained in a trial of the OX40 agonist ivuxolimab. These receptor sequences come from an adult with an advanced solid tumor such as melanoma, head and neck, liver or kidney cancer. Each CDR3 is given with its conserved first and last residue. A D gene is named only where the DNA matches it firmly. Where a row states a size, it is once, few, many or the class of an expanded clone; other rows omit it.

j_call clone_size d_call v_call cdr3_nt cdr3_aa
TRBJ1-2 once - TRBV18 TGTGCCAGCTCACCAGCATCGGACTATGGCTACACCTTC CASSPASDYGYTF
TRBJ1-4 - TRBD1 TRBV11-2 TGTGCCAGCAGCCCGGACAGGTCTACAACTAATGAAAAACTGTTTTTT CASSPDRSTTNEKLFF
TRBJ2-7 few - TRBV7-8 TGTGCCAGCAGCGTCGGGACTTTTTCTTACGAGCAGTACTTC CASSVGTFSYEQYF
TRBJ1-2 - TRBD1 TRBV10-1 TGCGCCAGCAGCCCCGACAGGGGAAAAGGCTACACCTTC CASSPDRGKGYTF
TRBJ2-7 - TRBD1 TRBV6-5 TGTGCCAGCAGTTACAGGGACAGGGTCGACGAGCAGTACTTC CASSYRDRVDEQYF
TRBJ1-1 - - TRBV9 TGTGCCAGCAGCGTAGGTGACAAGTTGAACACTGAAGCTTTCTTT CASSVGDKLNTEAFF
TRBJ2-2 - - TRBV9 TGTGCCAGCAGCGTAGATCCAGGAGGCACCGGGGAGCTGTTTTTT CASSVDPGGTGELFF
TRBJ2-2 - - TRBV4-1 TGCGCCAGCAGCCAAGAGGCCAGGGGAGCGAACACCGGGGAGCTGTTTTTT CASSQEARGANTGELFF
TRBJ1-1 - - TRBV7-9 TGTGCCAGCAGCTTAGCGGGGACGCCGAACACTGAAGCTTTCTTT CASSLAGTPNTEAFF
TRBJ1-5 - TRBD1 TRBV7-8 TGTGCCAGCACCTTATCGGTGGACAGGGCTAGCAATCAGCCCCAGCATTTT CASTLSVDRASNQPQHF
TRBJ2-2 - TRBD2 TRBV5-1 TGCGCCAGCAGCTACGGGGCTAGCGGGAGCACGTACACCGGGGAGCTGTTTTTT CASSYGASGSTYTGELFF
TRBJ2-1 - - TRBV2 TGTGCCAGCAGTGACCCGCCCCGGAACAATGAGCAGTTCTTC CASSDPPRNNEQFF
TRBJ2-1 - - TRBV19 TGTGCCAGTAGTTCCCCCGGCGGGGGCCAAAAAAATGAGCAGTTCTTC CASSSPGGGQKNEQFF
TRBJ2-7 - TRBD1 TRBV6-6 TGTGCCAGCAGACCCGGGACAGGGGGTAACGAGCAGTACTTC CASRPGTGGNEQYF
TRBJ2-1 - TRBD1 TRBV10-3 TGTGCCATCAGTAAATCAGGACAGGGAAACAATGAGCAGTTCTTC CAISKSGQGNNEQFF
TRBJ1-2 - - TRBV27 TGTGCCAGCAGCCCTACTAGGGTCCTCGGCTACACCTTC CASSPTRVLGYTF
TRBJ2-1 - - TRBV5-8 TGTGCCAGCAGCCTGGAATACTACAGGGATGGGAATGAGCAGTTCTTC CASSLEYYRDGNEQFF
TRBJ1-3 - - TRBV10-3 TGTGCCATCACCCTCGCGCAGGGAGGTGGAAACACCATATATTTT CAITLAQGGGNTIYF
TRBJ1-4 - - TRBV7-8 TGTGCCAGCACCAAAGCATCGACAGCTGCTAATGAAAAACTGTTTTTT CASTKASTAANEKLFF
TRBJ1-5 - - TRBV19 TGTGCCAGTAGTATAGATCGGGAGGGGAATCGTCAGCCCCAGCATTTT CASSIDREGNRQPQHF
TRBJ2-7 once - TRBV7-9 TGTGCCAGCAGCCGAGGGGCGTACGAGCAGTACTTC CASSRGAYEQYF
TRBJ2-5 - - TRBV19 TGTGCCAGTAGTATAGATCGGAAGACCCAGTACTTC CASSIDRKTQYF
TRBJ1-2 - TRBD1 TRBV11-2 TGTGCCAGCAGCTTAGGGCAGGGGGCTCTTACGGGTGGCTACACCTTC CASSLGQGALTGGYTF
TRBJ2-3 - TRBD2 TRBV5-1 TGCGCCAGCAGCTTGGAGACTAGCGGGAGGGTTTCAGATACGCAGTATTTT CASSLETSGRVSDTQYF
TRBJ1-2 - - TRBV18 TGTGCCAGCTCACCCGCCGGGGGTACTAACTATGGCTACACCTTC CASSPAGGTNYGYTF
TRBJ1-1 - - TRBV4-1 TGCGCCAGCAGCCAAGATATGGACACTGAAGCTTTCTTT CASSQDMDTEAFF
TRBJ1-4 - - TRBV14 TGTGCCAGCACCCCGGACATAGTGAATGAAAAACTGTTTTTT CASTPDIVNEKLFF
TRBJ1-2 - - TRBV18 TGTGCCAGCTCACCACCTGCCAGAGTTAACTATGGCTACACCTTC CASSPPARVNYGYTF
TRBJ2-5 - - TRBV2 TGTGCCAGCTGCAGGGATGGGAAGACCCAGTACTTC CASCRDGKTQYF
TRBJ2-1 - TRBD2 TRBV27 TGTGCCAGCAGCTTCCTGACTAGCGGGAGTACCGATGAGCAGTTCTTC CASSFLTSGSTDEQFF
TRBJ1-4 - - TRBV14 TGTGCCAGCAGCCAAGTTGCCTTAGGGAAACTGTTTTTT CASSQVALGKLFF
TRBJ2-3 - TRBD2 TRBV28 TGTGCCAGCCACCTTCGGGCTAGCGGGGGGCTTAGCACAGATACGCAGTATTTT CASHLRASGGLSTDTQYF
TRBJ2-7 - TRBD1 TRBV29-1 TGCAGCGTAACCGGGACAGGGGATTGGGAGCAGTACTTC CSVTGTGDWEQYF
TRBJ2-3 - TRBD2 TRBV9 TGTGCCAGCGCGAGGGTAGCGGGGGGGGGCACAGATACGCAGTATTTT CASARVAGGGTDTQYF
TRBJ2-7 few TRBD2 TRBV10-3 TGTGCCATCAGTGAGTCGGGCGGGGGGCCAGACGAGCAGTACTTC CAISESGGGPDEQYF
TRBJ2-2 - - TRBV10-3 TGTGCCATCAGTGTAGGGGGGAACACCGGGGAGCTGTTTTTT CAISVGGNTGELFF
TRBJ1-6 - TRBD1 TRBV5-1 TGCGCCAGCAGCATGGACAGGGGTAATTCACCCCTCCACTTT CASSMDRGNSPLHF
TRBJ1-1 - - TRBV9 TGTGCCAGCAGCGTTGGGGACGCCACTGAAGCTTTCTTT CASSVGDATEAFF
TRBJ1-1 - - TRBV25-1 TGTGCCAGCAGTGAATCGGTCACCTTGAACACTGAAGCTTTCTTT CASSESVTLNTEAFF
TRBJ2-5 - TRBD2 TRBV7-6 TGTGCCAGCACCTCCAGGCGTTTAGCGGGGGCCCAAGAGACCCAGTACTTC CASTSRRLAGAQETQYF
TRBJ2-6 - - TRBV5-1 TGCGCCAGCAGCTTGGAATCTGGGGCTGGGGCCAACGTCCTGACTTTC CASSLESGAGANVLTF
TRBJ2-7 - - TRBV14 TGTGCCAGCAGCCAGTCGACAGGTCTTCCGACTCACGAGCAGTACTTC CASSQSTGLPTHEQYF
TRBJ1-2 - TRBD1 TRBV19 TGTGCCAGTAGTTGGGACAGAGAGGACTATGGCTACACCTTC CASSWDREDYGYTF
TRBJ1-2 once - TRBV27 TGTGCCAGCGACTATGGCTACACCTTC CASDYGYTF
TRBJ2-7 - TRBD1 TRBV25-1 TGTGCCAGCAGTGGACAGGGTTTCTCCTACGAGCAGTACTTC CASSGQGFSYEQYF
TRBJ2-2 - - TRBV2 TGTGCCAGCAGTCCAACTGTCACTAACACCGGGGAGCTGTTTTTT CASSPTVTNTGELFF
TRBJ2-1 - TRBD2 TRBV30 TGTGCCTGGAGTGCAAGGACTAGCGGGAGGGTAGCCTACAATGAGCAGTTCTTC CAWSARTSGRVAYNEQFF